This passage covers 30 T cell receptor beta chains from one sample sequenced in a study of early T cells in non-severe SARS-CoV-2 infection. One entry per CDR3 protein results from TCRdb running MiXCR on the 5' RACE reads. The repertoire holds roughly 80,000 distinct CDR3 sequences, around 9.9% seen once, with 4.8% in the top ten. What was sequenced was whole blood. The source is an adult who was a healthcare worker with PCR-confirmed SARS-CoV-2 infection or an uninfected control (not recorded which).

This clonotype has more than one count but fewer than ten. This sequence joins TRBV29-1 and TRBJ2-2; the D is unclear. From germline, CDR1 is SQVTM and CDR2 ANQGSEA. This CDR3 is built from 12 residues. V lost 4 bases to trimming and J lost 4 bases, with 7 bases between them. This CDR3 is CSVVRSTGELFF. DNA of the CDR3: TGCAGCGTTGTCCGCTCCACCGGGGAGCTGTTTTTT.

This clonotype was seen repeatedly, ten times or more. V gene TRBV14 combines with J gene TRBJ2-6; D is unresolved. V lost 2 bases, J lost 2 bases, and 7 bases lay in between. The CDR3 extends over 15 amino acids. CDR1 and CDR2 (germline): SGHDN, FVKESK. The CDR3 nucleotides are TGTGCCAGCAGCCAACATGGAACTGGGGCCAACGTCCTGACTTTC. Translation gives CASSQHGTGANVLTF.

The chain uses TRBV10-3 and TRBJ2-7; TRBD1 matches 8 bases. V lost 4 bases, J lost 3 bases, and 2 bases stayed unmatched. Germline-derived CDR1 and CDR2 are ENHRY and SYGVKD. CDR3 size: 13 residues. Written as DNA, the CDR3 is TGTGCCATCAGTGGGGGGACAGGCTACGAGCAGTACTTC. This codes for CAISGGTGYEQYF.

This clonotype was seen ten or more times. The J gene is TRBJ2-7, the V gene TRBV5-1, with TRBD1 matching 12 bases. Germline V gives CDR1 SGHRS, CDR2 YFSETQ. This CDR3 has 14 residues. The V and J ends lost 4 bases and 6 bases, in that order; junction bases with no gene match: 5. The CDR3 region is CASSPGTGGLEQYF. CDR3 bases: TGCGCCAGCAGCCCCGGGACAGGGGGCCTCGAGCAGTACTTC. The whole variable domain, filled in from reference TRBV5-1 and TRBJ2-7, reads KAGVTQTPRYLIKTRGQQVTLSCSPISGHRSVSWYQQTPGQGLQFLFEYFSETQRNKGNFPGRFSGRQFSNSRSEMNVSTLELGDSALYLCASSPGTGGLEQYFGPGTRLTVT.

This clonotype was recorded a few times. The chain joins TRBV10-3 to TRBJ2-3, with D maybe TRBD2 (5 bases). The CDR3 consists of 12 residues. V was shortened by 5 bases and J by 8 bases, with 11 bases between the two germline ends. Germline loops: CDR1 ENHRY, CDR2 SYGVKD. The CDR3 nucleotides are TGTGCCATCAGTCTTAGCGACGGTACGCAGTATTTT. Residues: CAISLSDGTQYF.

This clonotype was seen at least ten times. The chain uses TRBV19 and TRBJ1-4; D possibly corresponds to TRBD1 (6 bases). CDR3 length equals 14 residues. The germline V gene encodes CDR1 LNHDA and CDR2 SQIVND (reference sequence). V was pared by 6 bases and J by 5 bases, with 13 bases between. The CDR3 coding sequence is TGTGCCAGTAGCGAGGGGGACATCAATGAAAAACTGTTTTTT. This encodes CASSEGDINEKLFF.

This clonotype was counted ten times or more. The chain employs TRBV3-1 and TRBJ2-6; 9 bases are a match to TRBD2. The CDR3 totals 18 residues. Germline V CDR1 and CDR2: LGHDT, YNNKEL (reference sequence). Trimming at V came to 3 bases and at J to 0 bases, leaving 6 bases not matched to a gene. This CDR3 reads CASSQRGGPYSGANVLTF. The CDR3 region has the DNA TGTGCCAGCAGCCAGCGGGGGGGACCGTACTCTGGGGCCAACGTCCTGACTTTC.

This clonotype has ten or more counts. This CDR3 reads CASSSGQSNRELFF. In DNA form, the CDR3 reads TGTGCCAGCAGCTCGGGACAATCAAACAGGGAGCTGTTTTTT. V and J are TRBV7-9 and TRBJ2-2, with D possibly matching TRBD1 (6 bases). The CDR3 sequence is 14 residues long. Per the germline V gene, CDR1 is SEHNR and CDR2 is FQNEAQ (reference sequence). V shed 4 bases and J shed 9 bases, with 15 bases lying between them.

This clonotype showed up just a few times. The chain carries TRBV28 and TRBJ2-3; D is unresolved. The CDR3 runs 13 residues. Trimming pared 11 bases from V and 0 bases from J, leaving 12 bases between. The germline V gene encodes CDR1 MDHEN and CDR2 SYDVKM. In nucleotides, the CDR3 is TGTGCCGTCCAAGACACTAGCACAGATACGCAGTATTTT. It specifies CAVQDTSTDTQYF.

Only a few counts were recorded for this clonotype. J is TRBJ1-5 and V is TRBV20-1; D unresolved. Germline values: CDR1 DFQATT, CDR2 SNEGSKA (reference sequence). The V gene lost 0 bases and the J gene lost 0 bases, with 12 bases spanning the gap. The CDR3 spans 16 residues. CDR3 amino acids: CSARDSRDLSNQPQHF. The CDR3 coding sequence is TGCAGTGCTAGAGATAGCCGTGACCTTAGCAATCAGCCCCAGCATTTT.

The chain employs TRBV6-5 and TRBJ2-2; 9 nucleotides align to TRBD2. Unmatched junction bases numbered 13, after V lost 7 bases and J lost 1 base. Germline V lookup: CDR1 MNHEY, CDR2 SVGAGI. This CDR3 is built from 18 residues. CDR3 loop: CASTQVWSGRLNTGELFF. CDR3 coding DNA: TGTGCCAGCACCCAGGTCTGGAGCGGGAGGTTGAACACCGGGGAGCTGTTTTTT.

The chain employs TRBV5-8 and TRBJ1-4; the match to TRBD1 covers 8 bases. J lost 5 bases, V lost 2 bases, and 5 bases had no gene match. CDR3 length: 15 residues. Germline CDR1 reads SGHTS; CDR2 reads YDEGEE. This chain's CDR3 is CASSFADRENEKLFF. The DNA for the CDR3 is TGTGCCAGCAGCTTCGCGGACAGGGAAAATGAAAAACTGTTTTTT.

A note on this clonotype: The junction shows a germline mismatch at one end, possibly a read error. This chain joins TRBV27 and TRBJ2-3; D uncertain. Germline V lookup: CDR1 MNHEY, CDR2 SMNVEV (reference sequence). This CDR3 contains 13 residues. The CDR3 sequence: CASSLNPTDTRYF. CDR3 sequence (DNA): TGTGCCAGCAGTTTAAATCCCACAGATACGCGGTATTTT.

Comments on this clonotype: A single base separates this from a much larger clone, so it may be a read error. The chain employs TRBV30 and TRBJ2-2; TRBD1 matches 7 bases. V was pared by 5 bases and J by 0 bases, with 0 bases of the junction left unmatched. Germline CDR1 reads GTSNPN; CDR2 reads SVGIG (reference sequence). CDR3 size: 13 residues. The CDR3 DNA sequence: TGTGCCTGGGGGACAGCGAACACCGGGGAGCTGTTTTTT. Translation: CAWGTANTGELFF. The entire variable domain, with the rest obtained from reference TRBV30 and TRBJ2-2, is as follows: SQTIHQWPATLVQPVGSPLSLECTVEGTSNPNLYWYRQAAGRGLQLLFYSVGIGQISSEVPQNLSASRPQDRQFILSSKKLLLSDSGFYLCAWGTANTGELFFGEGSRLTVL.

This clonotype was seen many times. The chain combines TRBV6-4 with TRBJ1-2; D not certain. With 0 bases removed from V and 2 bases from J, the gap between germline ends came to 4 bases. This CDR3 is 13 amino acids long. CDR1 is MRHNA and CDR2 is SNTAGT in the germline V gene. The CDR3 reads CASSDSGNYGYTF. CDR3 sequence (DNA): TGTGCCAGCAGTGACTCAGGAAACTATGGCTACACCTTC.

This clonotype has ten or more counts. The V call is TRBV27, the J call TRBJ2-1; D unresolved. There are 14 residues in the CDR3. Trimming removed 5 bases at V and 4 bases at J, with 12 bases between. Germline V CDR1 and CDR2: MNHEY, SMNVEV (reference sequence). This CDR3 reads CASSTQSPYNEQFF. CDR3 DNA sequence: TGTGCCAGCAGTACCCAGTCGCCTTACAATGAGCAGTTCTTC.

The table lists this clonotype with a few counts. The chain combines TRBV18 with TRBJ1-3; D gene unclear. Trimming stripped 3 bases from V and 5 bases from J, with 5 bases between. Germline V CDR1 and CDR2: KGHSH, LQKENI. The CDR3 runs to 12 residues. The CDR3 DNA sequence: TGTGCCAGCTCACCGGCAAGAAACACCATATATTTT. Protein: CASSPARNTIYF.

This clonotype was seen many times. The chain combines TRBV5-4 with TRBJ2-5; unclear D gene. The V gene's germline CDR1 is SGHNT and CDR2 YYREEE (reference sequence). Trimming cost V 0 bases and J 3 bases, with 12 bases left between them. The CDR3 length is 15 residues. In DNA form, the CDR3 reads TGTGCCAGCAGCTTGGCCGGCGGACCCAAAGAGACCCAGTACTTC. Protein sequence: CASSLAGGPKETQYF.

Within the sample, this clonotype is medium-sized. The V and J genes are TRBV6-1 and TRBJ2-6; tentative D call: TRBD2 (5 bases). V lost 7 bases and J lost 1, with 11 bases in between. Germline CDR1 and CDR2: MNHNS and SASEGT. The CDR3 has 15 residues. DNA for the CDR3: TGTGCCAGCAACGAAGGAGGTTCTGGGGCCAACGTCCTGACTTTC. Its protein product is CASNEGGSGANVLTF.

This chain uses TRBV28 with TRBJ1-2; 7 bases line up with TRBD1. This CDR3 is 12 amino acids long. Germline CDR1 MDHEN, CDR2 SYDVKM. V shed 4 bases, J shed 6 bases, and the junction held 2 bases outside the gene matches. The CDR3 sequence: CASSWGQNGYTF. In DNA, the CDR3 is TGTGCCAGCAGTTGGGGACAGAATGGCTACACCTTC.

This chain joins TRBV3-1 and TRBJ1-1, with a weak D call TRBD1 (6 bases). The CDR3 extends over 15 amino acids. Trimming stripped 7 bases from V and 6 bases from J, with 21 bases between. The germline gives CDR1 LGHDT, CDR2 YNNKEL (reference sequence). CDR3 nucleotide sequence: TGTGCCAGCACCTCAGGGGCCACTACACTTCCTGAAGCTTTCTTT. Protein sequence: CASTSGATTLPEAFF.

This clonotype was counted ten times or more. V and J are TRBV30 and TRBJ2-1; TRBD2 aligns across 8 bases. With 2 bases clipped from V and 5 bases from J, the junction kept 5 bases outside the gene matches. The germline V gene encodes CDR1 GTSNPN and CDR2 SVGIG (reference sequence). The CDR3 consists of 14 residues. CDR3 in DNA: TGTGCCTGGAGTTGGCGCGGGAGGAACAATGAGCAGTTCTTC. It yields the protein CAWSWRGRNNEQFF.

The table lists this clonotype with a few counts. The chain uses TRBV28 and TRBJ2-2; possibly TRBD2 for D (5 bases). Trimming removed 5 bases at V and 2 bases at J, with 18 bases between. CDR1 is MDHEN, CDR2 SYDVKM, per germline. The CDR3 spans 17 residues. The CDR3 region has the DNA TGTGCCAGCAGTACCTTGGGAGCGACTCTAAACACCGGGGAGCTGTTTTTT. Residues: CASSTLGATLNTGELFF.

The chain is built from TRBV20-1 and TRBJ1-1; 9 bases match TRBD1. CDR3 length: 14 amino acids. The germline V gene has CDR1 DFQATT and CDR2 SNEGSKA (reference sequence). J was trimmed by 2 bases and V by 6 bases; bases with no gene match: 7. CDR3 sequence: CSAAGTGHNTEAFF. Here the CDR3 DNA reads TGCAGTGCAGCCGGGACAGGGCATAACACTGAAGCTTTCTTT.

This clonotype has at least ten counts. The chain combines TRBV7-2 with TRBJ1-5, with D unclear. The ends were cut back, 3 bases at V and 4 bases at J, with 7 bases in the middle. This CDR3 spans 13 amino acids. CDR1 is SGHTA and CDR2 is FQGNSA in the germline V gene. CDR3 sequence reads: CASSLQDNQPQHF. As DNA, the CDR3 is TGTGCCAGCAGCTTGCAGGATAATCAGCCCCAGCATTTT.

The sample holds many counts of this clonotype. The J gene is TRBJ2-2, the V gene TRBV5-5; D is possibly TRBD1 (6 bases). CDR1 and CDR2 from the germline V gene are SGHKS and YYEKEE (reference sequence). Trimming took 4 bases from V and 1 from J, leaving 11 bases between them. The CDR3 length is 15 residues. CDR3 nucleotides: TGTGCCAGCAGCAGGGGGACGGGGAACACCGGGGAGCTGTTTTTT. Its translation: CASSRGTGNTGELFF. Using reference TRBV5-5 and TRBJ2-2 for the parts outside the CDR3, the full variable domain is DAGVTQSPTHLIKTRGQQVTLRCSPISGHKSVSWYQQVLGQGPQFIFQYYEKEERGRGNFPDRFSARQFPNYSSELNVNALLLGDSALYLCASSRGTGNTGELFFGEGSRLTVL.

This clonotype was seen a few times. The CDR3 region has the DNA TGTGCCAGCAGCGCCCTCAAGGTCGCAGCGGGGAGCTCCTACGAGCAGTACTTC. Its protein is CASSALKVAAGSSYEQYF. The chain uses TRBV11-2 and TRBJ2-7; 7 bases align to TRBD2. Germline CDR1 and CDR2: SGHAT and FQNNGV. The CDR3 is 18 amino acids. V was pared by 5 bases and J by 0 bases, with 16 bases of the junction left unmatched.

There are many counts of this clonotype. The rearrangement links TRBV21-1 to TRBJ1-6; the table's D call of TRBD1 was not tested on the DNA. TRBV21-1 is a recognized pseudogene. The CDR3 is 18 amino acids. CDR3 bases: TGTGCCAGCAGACGATTGGGGACCGGGACAGGGGGCGATTCACCCCTCCACTTT. Translating it yields CASRRLGTGTGGDSPLHF.

This clonotype occurred many times. The chain carries TRBV12-3 or TRBV12-4 and TRBJ1-5; tentatively, D is TRBD1 (5 bases). CDR3 length equals 14 residues. Between the trimmed V and J ends, which lost 3 bases and 4 bases, there was a span of 10 bases. In DNA, the CDR3 is TGTGCCAGCAGTTTGGGGACGAGTAATCAGCCCCAGCATTTT. This gives the protein CASSLGTSNQPQHF.

This clonotype came up a few times. The gene calls are TRBV29-1 and TRBJ2-6; tentative D call: TRBD1 (7 bases). V lost 4 bases to trimming and J lost 12 bases, with 13 bases between them. Germline V gene data show CDR1 as SQVTM and CDR2 as ANQGSEA. The CDR3 is made up of 12 amino acids. CDR3 nucleotides: TGCAGCGTTGCGGAGGGGGCAGTCGTCCTGACTTTC. This sequence encodes CSVAEGAVVLTF. Looking up the rest from reference TRBV29-1 and TRBJ2-6 gives the full variable domain: SAVISQKPSRDICQRGTSLTIQCQVDSQVTMMFWYRQQPGQSLTLIATANQGSEATYESGFVIDKFPISRPNLTFSTLTVSNMSPEDSSIYLCSVAEGAVVLTFGAGSRLTVL.